Sequencing of this T cell receptor (beta chain) was carried out in a study of somatic mutations in cytotoxic T cells in rheumatoid arthritis. The germline gives CDR1 WNHNN, CDR2 SYGVQD (reference sequence). V shed 0 bases and J shed 7 bases, with 11 bases lying between them. The CDR3 runs to 14 residues. The protocol was immunoSEQ multiplex PCR, while the TCRdb copy is restricted to in-frame clones and leaves out a portion. Here the sample spans approximately 30,000 clones, 82% being singletons. CD4+ cells and CD8+ cells were each obtained through positive magnetic bead selection, and their purity was assessed by flow cytometry.

V usage is TRBV10-1 and J usage is TRBJ2-3; D perhaps matches TRBD1 (5 bases). This sequence originates from a man between 45 and 60 years old in good health. The specimen was CD8+ T cells sorted from blood. The CDR3 region has the DNA TGCGCCAGCAGTGAGTCGGGGCTTGGTTATACGCAGTATTTT. Amino acids: CASSESGLGYTQYF.